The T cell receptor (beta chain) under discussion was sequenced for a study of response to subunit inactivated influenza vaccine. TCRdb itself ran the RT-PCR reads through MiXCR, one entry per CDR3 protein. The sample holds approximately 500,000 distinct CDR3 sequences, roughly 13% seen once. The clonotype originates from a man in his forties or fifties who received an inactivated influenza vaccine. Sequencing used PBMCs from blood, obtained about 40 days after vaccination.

Here the CDR3 DNA reads TGTGCCAGCAGTGAGCGGGGGCATAACACCGGGGAGCTGTTTTTT. Translation gives CASSERGHNTGELFF. The V and J genes are TRBV25-1 and TRBJ2-2; D possibly corresponds to TRBD2 (7 bases). V shed 3 bases and J shed 2 bases, with 10 bases lying between them. The length of the CDR3 is 15 residues. Germline V gives CDR1 MGHDK, CDR2 SYGVNS.